This TCR beta chain was profiled in a study of regulatory T cells in long-lasting Graves disease. Overall study findings and caveats: Persistent disease preferred TRBV28, TRBJ1-2 and TRBJ2-5; new disease, TRBV20-1 and TRBJ2-1.

Through Arm-PCR of CDR3 regions and iRepertoire HTBI primers, TCR beta libraries were built. TCRdb re-analysed the multiplex PCR reads in MiXCR, keeping a single row per CDR3 protein. The sample lists some 350,000 distinct CDR3 sequences; roughly 15% were seen once. The time point denotes: newly diagnosed GD, antithyroid drugs for less than 3 months. From PBMCs, RNA was extracted and then used to make the TCR library. In its sample, this clonotype was seen a few times. Its target is unknown. Per the germline V gene, CDR1 is MNHNS and CDR2 is SASEGT. The CDR3 loop spans 15 amino acids. V dropped 6 bases and J dropped 7 bases, with 21 bases sitting between them. The same data also contributed to another study, on T cells in Graves' hyperthyroidism and ophthalmopathy. That report adds: Ophthalmopathy onset followed model prediction by a median about seven months.

The V gene is TRBV6-1, the J gene TRBJ1-2; D perhaps matches TRBD1 (5 bases). This TCR came from a woman between 18 and 29 years old with Graves disease. Specimen: peripheral blood mononuclear cells (PBMCs), collected at new diagnosis, from a patient treated with antithyroid drugs. CDR3 nucleotide sequence: TGTGCCAGCAGCCTGGCAGGGACCGACGTACTTGGCTACACCTTC. This sequence encodes CASSLAGTDVLGYTF.